Listed here are 13 T cell receptor beta chains from one sample, sequenced in a study of CD8+ T cells in alopecia areata. The sample's treatment: oral pan-JAK inhibitor, 5-10 mg twice daily. cDNA reverse transcribed from extracted RNA served as the sequencing template. Here immunoSEQ multiplex PCR was the method, and the copy in TCRdb shows in-frame clones only, minus some. The repertoire holds 210,000 or so clones, with more than 55% as singletons. Source: CD4+ T cells sorted from blood, taken around week 46, from a patient treated with tofacitinib. The origin of the receptors is a human donor with alopecia areata.

On this clone: This sample includes further DNA sequences coding for the same CDR3. The chain carries TRBV20-1 and TRBJ1-1; unclear D gene. The CDR3 covers 11 residues. Germline V lookup: CDR1 DFQATT, CDR2 SNEGSKA (reference sequence). Trimming cost V 2 bases and J 2 bases, with 3 bases left between them. The CDR3: CSARRNTEAFF. In DNA, the CDR3 is TGCAGTGCTAGAAGAAACACTGAAGCTTTCTTT.

The V and J genes are TRBV30 and TRBJ1-2; D gene uncertain. The V gene lost 4 bases and the J gene lost 0 bases, with 15 bases spanning the gap. The germline CDR1 and CDR2 sequences are GTSNPN and SVGIG (reference sequence). The CDR3 covers 15 residues. For the CDR3, the DNA is TGTGCCTGGACGCCGTCGTTACACTCTAACTATGGCTACACCTTC. Residues: CAWTPSLHSNYGYTF.

CDR3 amino acids: CASSQDESGGAGRNEQFF. The CDR3 region has the DNA TGCGCCAGCAGCCAAGATGAGAGCGGGGGGGCCGGTCGTAATGAGCAGTTCTTC. The V gene is TRBV4-3, the J gene TRBJ2-1; 10 bases are a match to TRBD2. This CDR3 is built from 18 residues. J lost 7 bases, V lost 0 bases, and 12 bases had no gene match. Looked up from germline, CDR1 is LGHNA and CDR2 is YSLEER.

The sample holds a few counts of this clone. The chain couples TRBV2 to TRBJ2-7; D call uncertain. Trimming removed 5 bases at V and 2 bases at J, with 13 bases between. The CDR3 spans 14 residues. Germline-derived CDR1 and CDR2 are SNHLY and FYNNEI. CDR3 bases: TGTGCCAGCAGTCTCGTCCCAACTACCTACGAGCAGTACTTC. Encoded protein: CASSLVPTTYEQYF.

In its sample, this clone was seen a few times. This chain links TRBV29-1 with TRBJ2-7; perhaps TRBD2 as D (6 bases). CDR3 length: 14 amino acids. V was shortened by 4 bases and J by 2 bases, with 15 bases between the two germline ends. Germline assignment: CDR1 SQVTM and CDR2 ANQGSEA. CDR3 sequence: CSVVRAEGTYEQYF. CDR3 bases: TGCAGCGTTGTCAGAGCGGAGGGGACCTACGAGCAGTACTTC.

This clone was seen more than once but under ten times. In DNA form, the CDR3 reads TGTGCCTGGCAACTGACAGGGGATCGGGACGGCTACACCTTC. It encodes CAWQLTGDRDGYTF. This chain connects TRBV30 to TRBJ1-2; 8 bases line up with TRBD1. Losses at the gene ends were 5 bases for V and 8 bases for J; bases not matched to a gene: 13. The CDR3 runs to 14 residues. Germline CDR1 reads GTSNPN; CDR2 reads SVGIG (reference sequence). Complete variable domain (other parts from reference TRBV30 and TRBJ1-2): SQTIHQWPATLVQPVGSPLSLECTVEGTSNPNLYWYRQAAGRGLQLLFYSVGIGQISSEVPQNLSASRPQDRQFILSSKKLLLSDSGFYLCAWQLTGDRDGYTFGSGTRLTVV.

V usage is TRBV11-2 and J usage is TRBJ2-3; TRBD2 might be the D (6 bases). The CDR3 spans 15 residues. Trimming pared 3 bases from V and 7 bases from J, leaving 17 bases between. Germline CDR1 reads SGHAT; CDR2 reads FQNNGV. CDR3 sequence: CASSFNVAGGNTQYF. The CDR3 DNA is TGTGCCAGCAGCTTCAACGTGGCAGGAGGGAATACGCAGTATTTT.

This chain connects TRBV6-1 to TRBJ2-2; D is unclear. Germline V lookup: CDR1 MNHNS, CDR2 SASEGT. The CDR3 spans 15 residues. Trimming shortened V by 8 bases and J by 8 bases, and 21 bases separated the two germline ends. Written as DNA, the CDR3 is TGTGCCAGCGATTGGTCAGGCCTCTCTTTAGGGGAGCTGTTTTTT. It translates to CASDWSGLSLGELFF.

The chain carries TRBV29-1 and TRBJ1-2, with D perhaps TRBD1 (6 bases). The germline V gene encodes CDR1 SQVTM and CDR2 ANQGSEA. The CDR3 contains 12 residues. V was trimmed by 4 bases and J by 5 bases, leaving 11 bases between them. The CDR3 DNA sequence: TGCAGCGTTGGCCGGACAGATTATGGCTACACCTTC. Its translation: CSVGRTDYGYTF.

This clone counts as medium-sized. The chain's CDR3 is CASSRDRNTIYF. The CDR3 coding sequence is TGTGCCAGCAGCCGTGACAGGAACACCATATATTTT. The chain couples TRBV7-2 to TRBJ1-3, with D perhaps matching TRBD1 (6 bases). The germline V gene encodes CDR1 SGHTA and CDR2 FQGNSA. There are 12 residues in the CDR3. V lost 5 bases and J 7 bases, leaving 9 bases between the germline ends.

The J gene is TRBJ1-5, the V gene TRBV9; D remains ambiguous. Germline CDR1 reads SGDLS; CDR2 reads YYNGEE. V lost 3 bases to trimming and J lost 2 bases, with 9 bases between them. This CDR3 comprises 14 residues. The CDR3 protein is CASSESGGNQPQHF. CDR3 nucleotides: TGTGCCAGCAGCGAAAGCGGGGGCAATCAGCCCCAGCATTTT.

The V call is TRBV5-6, the J call TRBJ2-6; D perhaps matches TRBD1 (6 bases). CDR1 and CDR2 from the germline V gene are SGHDT and YYEEEE. Trimming stripped 7 bases from V and 2 bases from J, with 13 bases between. The CDR3 loop spans 15 amino acids. This CDR3 is CASHREATGANVLTF. CDR3 in DNA: TGTGCCAGCCACAGGGAAGCTACTGGGGCCAACGTCCTGACTTTC.

The genes are TRBV29-1 and TRBJ2-7; possibly TRBD2 for D (6 bases). V dropped 7 bases and J dropped 1 base, with 8 bases sitting between them. In germline, CDR1 is SQVTM, CDR2 ANQGSEA. The CDR3 runs 11 residues. The CDR3 nucleotides are TGCAGCGCGGGGGAATCCTACGAGCAGTACTTC. Translating gives CSAGESYEQYF.